Below are 6 T cell receptor beta chains sequenced from a single sample in a study of cytomegalovirus exposure and HLA in healthy donors. The PCR contained 60 Vbeta and 13 Jbeta primers. Sequenced by immunoSEQ multiplex PCR; TCRdb stores in-frame clones only, minus some. The sample lists 180,000 or so clones, less than 90% occurring once. The sequenced sample consisted of PBMCs. These receptors were collected from a woman aged 50 to 65 in good health and CMV-seropositive.

The chain uses TRBV7-2 and TRBJ2-1, with 8 nucleotides matching TRBD1. Germline-derived CDR1 and CDR2 are SGHTA and FQGNSA. V trimming: 0 bases; J trimming: 4 bases; junction bases outside the gene matches: 8. This CDR3 region has 17 residues. CDR3 sequence (DNA): TGTGCCAGCAGCTTAGCGCATTCAGGGGGCGGGTACAATGAGCAGTTCTTC. Its translation is CASSLAHSGGGYNEQFF.

The chain employs TRBV28 and TRBJ2-7; D is unclear. Germline V CDR1 and CDR2: MDHEN, SYDVKM. This CDR3 has 14 residues. The V and J ends lost 5 bases and 3 bases respectively, with 14 bases between them. CDR3 nucleotides: TGTGCCAGCAGTCCCCCGCTATCCCGCTACGAGCAGTACTTC. It translates to CASSPPLSRYEQYF.

The chain couples TRBV27 to TRBJ2-1, with TRBD2 matching 8 bases. The germline CDR1 and CDR2 sequences are MNHEY and SMNVEV (reference sequence). CDR3 length: 17 residues. V lost 7 bases and J lost 6; bases outside the gene matches: 17. The CDR3 protein is CASKFLVSGRWGNEQFF. The CDR3, as DNA: TGTGCCAGCAAGTTCCTCGTGAGCGGGAGATGGGGCAATGAGCAGTTCTTC.

A few counts support this clone. The chain employs TRBV6-6 and TRBJ1-2; the D is unclear. The V end lost 0 bases, the J end lost 2 bases, and 7 bases lay between the germline ends. Per germline, CDR1 MNHNY and CDR2 SVGAGI (reference sequence). There are 14 residues in the CDR3. The CDR3 reads CASSYSVVNYGYTF. The CDR3 DNA sequence: TGTGCCAGCAGTTACTCGGTAGTCAACTATGGCTACACCTTC.

The V gene is TRBV5-6, the J gene TRBJ1-1, with 8 bases lining up with TRBD1. CDR1 SGHDT and CDR2 YYEEEE come from the germline V gene. V lost 0 bases, J lost 1 base, and 5 bases stayed unmatched. This CDR3 region has 16 residues. CDR3 DNA sequence: TGTGCCAGCAGCTTGGACAGGGGGTGGGGGAACACTGAAGCTTTCTTT. It translates to CASSLDRGWGNTEAFF.

The chain links TRBV7-6 to TRBJ2-7, with TRBD1 matching over 8 bases. Germline loops: CDR1 SGHVS, CDR2 FNYEAQ. The V gene end was trimmed by 5 bases and the J gene end by 5 bases; junction bases not matched to a gene: 11. The CDR3 has 15 amino acids. This CDR3 is CASSQHPDRANEQYF. CDR3 in DNA: TGTGCCAGCAGCCAACACCCGGACAGGGCGAACGAGCAGTACTTC.